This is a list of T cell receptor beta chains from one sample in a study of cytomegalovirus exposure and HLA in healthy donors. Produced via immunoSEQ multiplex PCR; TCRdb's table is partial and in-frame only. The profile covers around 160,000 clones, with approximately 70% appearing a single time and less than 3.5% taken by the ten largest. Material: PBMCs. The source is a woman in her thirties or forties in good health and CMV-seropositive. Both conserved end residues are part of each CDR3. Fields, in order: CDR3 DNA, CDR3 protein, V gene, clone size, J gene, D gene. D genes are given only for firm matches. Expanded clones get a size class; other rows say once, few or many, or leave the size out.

TGCGCCAGCAGCGAACCGGACAGGGGTGAGGAGCAGTACTTC | CASSEPDRGEEQYF | TRBV5-1 | . | TRBJ2-7 | TRBD1
TGTGCCAGCAGCCCCTCTGACAGGGGGAACACTGAAGCTTTCTTT | CASSPSDRGNTEAFF | TRBV6-6 | . | TRBJ1-1 | TRBD1
TGCGCCAGCAGCCAAGATCTTGCAGGGGCTACGCAGTATTTT | CASSQDLAGATQYF | TRBV4-3 | . | TRBJ2-3 | .
TGTGCCAGTAGTGTACAGGGGGCTTGGAATACGCAGTATTTT | CASSVQGAWNTQYF | TRBV19 | . | TRBJ2-3 | TRBD1
TGTGCCAGCAGTTACTCGGCGCGGGGACAGGGAGGCGGCTACACCTTC | CASSYSARGQGGGYTF | TRBV6-5 | . | TRBJ1-2 | TRBD1
TGTGCCAGCAGTTACCGCCGGACAGGTCTCGAAAAACTGTTTTTT | CASSYRRTGLEKLFF | TRBV6-6 | . | TRBJ1-4 | TRBD1
TGCGCCAGCAGCCGGGGAGGGAGAACCGGGGAGCTGTTTTTT | CASSRGGRTGELFF | TRBV4-3 | . | TRBJ2-2 | TRBD2
TGTGCCAGCTCAGAGGCGGCCGTTAATACTGAAGCTTTCTTT | CASSEAAVNTEAFF | TRBV18 | few | TRBJ1-1 | .
TGTGCCATCAGTGATCCGACAGGGGGGAGAATCAATCAGCCCCAGCATTTT | CAISDPTGGRINQPQHF | TRBV10-3 | few | TRBJ1-5 | TRBD1
TGCGCCAGCAGGCGGGAAAGCTCTGGAAACACCATATATTTT | CASRRESSGNTIYF | TRBV5-1 | . | TRBJ1-3 | .
TGCGCCACTTTGACAGGGGCCTACGAGCAGTACTTC | CATLTGAYEQYF | TRBV4-3 | . | TRBJ2-7 | TRBD1
TGCGCCAGCAGCCTCGGGTTGGGGCAAGACAATGAGCAGTTCTTC | CASSLGLGQDNEQFF | TRBV4-3 | . | TRBJ2-1 | .
TGCAGCGCCGATGGGGACAGAGGATACAATGAGCAGTTCTTC | CSADGDRGYNEQFF | TRBV29-1 | few | TRBJ2-1 | TRBD1
TGTGCCAGCACCAGGAGGAGTAGCGTAGGCAATGAGCAGTTCTTC | CASTRRSSVGNEQFF | TRBV7-9 | . | TRBJ2-1 | .
TGTGCCAGCAGTTACTCGAGGCGCTCTGGGGCCAACGTCCTGACTTTC | CASSYSRRSGANVLTF | TRBV6-5 | . | TRBJ2-6 | .
TGTGCCAGCAGTTTAGTCGGGACTATGAACACTGAAGCTTTCTTT | CASSLVGTMNTEAFF | TRBV28 | . | TRBJ1-1 | .
TGCGCCAGCAGTGAGTCCGTGATTCTACAGTACTTC | CASSESVILQYF | TRBV10-1 | . | TRBJ2-5 | .
TGTGCCAACCCTAGCGGGGGGACCGGGGAGCTGTTTTTT | CANPSGGTGELFF | TRBV27 | . | TRBJ2-2 | TRBD2
TGTGCCAGCAGCTTGGTCGCAGGGGGTTCCCACGAGCAGTACTTC | CASSLVAGGSHEQYF | TRBV11-1 | . | TRBJ2-7 | TRBD1
TGTGCCAGCACCTTACCTGGAGCAGATACGCAGTATTTT | CASTLPGADTQYF | TRBV5-8 | . | TRBJ2-3 | .
TGTGCCAGTAGTGTTCTGGGACAGGGTATGAACACCATATATTTT | CASSVLGQGMNTIYF | TRBV19 | . | TRBJ1-3 | TRBD1
TGTGCCAGCAGCTTAGGGTCCCAGGGTTACGAGCAGTACTTC | CASSLGSQGYEQYF | TRBV7-2 | . | TRBJ2-7 | .